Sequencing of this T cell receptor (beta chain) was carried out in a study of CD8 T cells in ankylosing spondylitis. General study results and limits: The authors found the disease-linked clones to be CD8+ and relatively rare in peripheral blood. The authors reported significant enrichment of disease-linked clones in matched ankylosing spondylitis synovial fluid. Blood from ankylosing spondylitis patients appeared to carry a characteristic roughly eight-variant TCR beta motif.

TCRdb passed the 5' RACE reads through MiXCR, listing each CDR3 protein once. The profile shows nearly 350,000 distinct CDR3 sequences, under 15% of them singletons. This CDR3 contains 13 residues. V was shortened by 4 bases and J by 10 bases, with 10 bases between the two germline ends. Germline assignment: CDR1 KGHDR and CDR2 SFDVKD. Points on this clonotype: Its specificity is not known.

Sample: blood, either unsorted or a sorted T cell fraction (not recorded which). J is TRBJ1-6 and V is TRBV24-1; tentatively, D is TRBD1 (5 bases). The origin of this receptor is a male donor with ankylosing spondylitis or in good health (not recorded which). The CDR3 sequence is CATSEGRGSPLHF. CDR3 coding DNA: TGTGCCACCAGTGAGGGTAGGGGATCACCCCTCCACTTT.